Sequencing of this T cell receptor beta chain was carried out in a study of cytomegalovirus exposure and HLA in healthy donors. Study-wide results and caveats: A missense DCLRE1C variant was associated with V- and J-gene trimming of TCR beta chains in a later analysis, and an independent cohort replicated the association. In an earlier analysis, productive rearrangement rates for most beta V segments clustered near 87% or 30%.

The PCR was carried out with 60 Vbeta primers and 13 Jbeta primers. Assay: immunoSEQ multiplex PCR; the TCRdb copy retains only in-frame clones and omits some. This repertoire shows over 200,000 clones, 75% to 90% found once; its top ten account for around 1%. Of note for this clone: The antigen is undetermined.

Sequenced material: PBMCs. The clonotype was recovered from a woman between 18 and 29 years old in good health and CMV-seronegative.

The CDR3 DNA follows: TGTGCCAGCAGCGGACGGGGACAGGCCAACTATGGCTACACCTTC. Translated, it gives CASSGRGQANYGYTF. The chain has TRBV4-2 and TRBJ1-2; 8 nucleotides align to TRBD1. Trimming took 5 bases from V and 2 from J; bases not matched to a gene: 7. The CDR3 length is 15 residues. Germline V lookup: CDR1 LGHNA, CDR2 YNFKEQ.